This T cell receptor (beta chain) was documented in a study of T cells in Graves' hyperthyroidism and ophthalmopathy. Using RNA transcripts as the source, TCR beta CDR3 regions were amplified. HTBI primers drove first-round RT-PCR of the TCR CDR3. Each CDR3 protein gets one entry after TCRdb re-called the multiplex PCR reads with MiXCR. The table lists about 110,000 distinct CDR3 sequences, approximately 15% of them singletons, with about 42% in the top ten. Trimming at V came to 1 base and at J to 8 bases, leaving 11 bases not matched to a gene. Germline V gives CDR1 SGHAT, CDR2 FQNNGV. This CDR3 comprises 16 residues. This clonotype appeared many times. Its target is not known. Study-level findings and limits: Most clonotypes expanded in the thyroid (above 0.001) were also present in blood. In validation, the model predicted ophthalmopathy. These predictions came a median roughly seven months before onset. Ophthalmopathy stood apart from stable hyperthyroidism in a 13 V-J model.

On the basis of clinical symptoms, serum thyroxine and TRAb, thyroid ultrasound and orbital computed tomography, diagnoses were made. The J gene is TRBJ2-1, the V gene TRBV11-2, with 7 bases fitting TRBD2. The sample was blood. The sequence was collected from a woman between 45 and 65 years old with Graves' hyperthyroidism. CDR3 bases: TGTGCCAGCAGCTTAGTATTCTATAGGACTAGGGATGAGCAGTTCTTC. Protein: CASSLVFYRTRDEQFF.